The 25 T cell receptor beta chains presented below share a single source sample, sequenced in a study of blood T cell repertoires in COVID-19. Sequenced by immunoSEQ multiplex PCR; TCRdb stores in-frame clones only, minus some. The sample lists about 100,000 clones, roughly nine tenths occurring once. The sample was peripheral blood. Receptors originate from a young man in a cohort sampled during active COVID-19.

The chain links TRBV13 to TRBJ2-3, with 10 bases lining up with TRBD1. The CDR3 consists of 16 residues. Per germline, CDR1 PRHDT and CDR2 FYEKMQ (reference sequence). Trimming at V came to 5 bases and at J to 3 bases, leaving 8 bases not matched to a gene. The CDR3 DNA reads as TGTGCCAGCAGCCCCGGGACAGGGGCTTATACAGATACGCAGTATTTT. Translating gives CASSPGTGAYTDTQYF.

V is TRBV7-9 and J is TRBJ2-1, with 10 bases that match TRBD1. This CDR3 has 13 amino acids. CDR1 and CDR2 from the germline V gene are SEHNR and FQNEAQ (reference sequence). V lost 6 bases and J lost 7; bases outside the gene matches: 3. The CDR3 coding sequence is TGTGCCAGCAGAGGGACAGGGGAGAATGAGCAGTTCTTC. It translates to CASRGTGENEQFF.

This clone showed up just a few times. The rearrangement links TRBV24-1 to TRBJ2-2; no reliable D call. Germline CDR1 and CDR2: KGHDR and SFDVKD. The V end was cut by 6 bases, the J end by 7 bases, with 14 bases between. This CDR3 has 14 amino acids. In DNA, the CDR3 is TGTGCCACCAGTAAATCGGGTTCCCTCGGGGAGCTGTTTTTT. This translates into CATSKSGSLGELFF.

The rearrangement links TRBV6-5 to TRBJ2-2, with TRBD1 identical over 10 bases. Germline V gives CDR1 MNHEY, CDR2 SVGAGI. V lost 0 bases, J lost 6 bases, and 4 bases stayed unmatched. This CDR3 has 16 amino acids. The CDR3 protein is CASSYSGQGWAGELFF. CDR3 bases: TGTGCCAGCAGTTACTCGGGACAGGGGTGGGCCGGGGAGCTGTTTTTT.

This clone was detected only a few times. V and J are TRBV5-4 and TRBJ2-1, with 7 bases fitting TRBD1. The CDR3 totals 16 residues. The ends lost 4 bases at V and 9 bases at J; junction bases unmatched: 16. CDR1 is SGHNT and CDR2 is YYREEE in the germline V gene (reference sequence). The CDR3 region has the DNA TGTGCCAGCAGCGCCTCGGTACAGGGGCCTCGAGGTGAGCAGTTCTTC. Amino acid sequence: CASSASVQGPRGEQFF.

Here the CDR3 DNA reads TGCGCCAGCAGCCCAGGGGGCTCTGGAAACACCATATATTTT. Its translation: CASSPGGSGNTIYF. The chain recombines TRBV5-1 with TRBJ1-3; 7 nucleotides line up with TRBD1. The germline gives CDR1 SGHRS, CDR2 YFSETQ. The CDR3 covers 14 residues. V gave up 4 bases and J gave up 0 bases; unmatched junction bases: 1.

The rearrangement uses TRBV30 and TRBJ2-2, with a tentative D call TRBD2 (5 bases). Germline CDR1 and CDR2: GTSNPN and SVGIG (reference sequence). V lost 4 bases, J lost 4 bases, and 16 bases lay in between. The CDR3 is 15 residues long. As DNA, the CDR3 is TGTGCCTGGACCTTTCGAGGGCGCCGCACCGGGGAGCTGTTTTTT. The encoded protein is CAWTFRGRRTGELFF.

CDR3 bases: TGTGCCAGCAGCTTGGGGACAGGGCGGACCGGGGAGCTGTTTTTT. Translating gives CASSLGTGRTGELFF. This chain uses TRBV5-6 with TRBJ2-2; 8 nucleotides agree with TRBD1. The CDR3 has 15 amino acids. Germline V lookup: CDR1 SGHDT, CDR2 YYEEEE. The trim removed 0 bases at V and 5 bases at J, leaving 3 bases unmatched. Together with reference TRBV5-6 and TRBJ2-2, the CDR3 gives the full variable domain: DAGVTQSPTHLIKTRGQQVTLRCSPKSGHDTVSWYQQALGQGPQFIFQYYEEEERQRGNFPDRFSGHQFPNYSSELNVNALLLGDSALYLCASSLGTGRTGELFFGEGSRLTVL.

The chain links TRBV19 to TRBJ1-2, with 8 positions matching TRBD1. V was clipped by 11 bases and J by 7 bases; unmatched bases: 15. The germline gives CDR1 LNHDA, CDR2 SQIVND (reference sequence). CDR3 length equals 14 residues. CDR3 nucleotides: TGTGCCTCCAAGGTCGGGGACAGGACAGCTGGCTACACCTTC. This codes for CASKVGDRTAGYTF. The full variable domain, with the rest looked up from reference TRBV19 and TRBJ1-2, is DGGITQSPKYLFRKEGQNVTLSCEQNLNHDAMYWYRQDPGQGLRLIYYSQIVNDFQKGDIAEGYSVSREKKESFPLTVTSAQKNPTAFYLCASKVGDRTAGYTFGSGTRLTVV.

About this clone: Sequence at one end of the junction differs from germline and may be a read error. The gene calls are TRBV27 and TRBJ2-3; 7 nucleotides align to TRBD1. The CDR3 has 15 amino acids. The germline V gene has CDR1 MNHEY and CDR2 SMNVEV (reference sequence). CDR3 amino acids: CTSSPNQGGTDTQYF. The CDR3 DNA reads as TGTACCAGCAGTCCTAATCAGGGGGGCACAGATACGCAGTATTTT.

This chain links TRBV10-3 with TRBJ2-2; D perhaps matches TRBD2 (5 bases). Germline V gene sequence: CDR1 ENHRY, CDR2 SYGVKD. The V end was cut by 7 bases, the J end by 0 bases, with 9 bases between. CDR3 length: 14 residues. The chain's CDR3 is CAIMRTSNTGELFF. In DNA form, the CDR3 reads TGTGCCATCATGCGGACTTCGAACACCGGGGAGCTGTTTTTT.

This chain connects TRBV10-1 to TRBJ2-7; TRBD1 aligns across 9 bases. The ends lost 0 bases at V and 3 bases at J; junction bases unmatched: 6. The CDR3 length is 16 residues. Per the germline V gene, CDR1 is WNHNN and CDR2 is SYGVQD (reference sequence). The CDR3 bases are TGCGCCAGCAGTGAGTCCGGGACAGGGAGATTCTACGAGCAGTACTTC. It translates to CASSESGTGRFYEQYF.

The J gene is TRBJ2-3, the V gene TRBV2; 10 bases map to TRBD2. This CDR3 is 15 amino acids long. CDR1 is SNHLY and CDR2 is FYNNEI in the germline V gene. V shed 6 bases, J shed 2 bases, and the junction held 5 bases outside the gene matches. The CDR3 sequence is CASRLTSGVTDTQYF. DNA for the CDR3: TGTGCCAGCAGGTTAACTAGCGGGGTCACAGATACGCAGTATTTT.

This clone showed up just once. The chain joins TRBV19 to TRBJ1-4, with D unresolved. From germline, CDR1 is LNHDA and CDR2 SQIVND (reference sequence). Trimming stripped 4 bases from V and 13 bases from J, with 13 bases between. CDR3 length equals 12 residues. CDR3 loop: CASSSPVGGLFF. CDR3 sequence (DNA): TGTGCCAGTAGTAGCCCCGTCGGAGGACTGTTTTTT. Drawing the rest from reference TRBV19 and TRBJ1-4, the complete variable domain is DGGITQSPKYLFRKEGQNVTLSCEQNLNHDAMYWYRQDPGQGLRLIYYSQIVNDFQKGDIAEGYSVSREKKESFPLTVTSAQKNPTAFYLCASSSPVGGLFFGSGTQLSVL.

V and J are TRBV9 and TRBJ2-5; 11 bases map to TRBD2. Germline V gene sequence: CDR1 SGDLS, CDR2 YYNGEE. The V and J ends lost 4 bases and 6 bases, in that order; junction bases with no gene match: 11. The CDR3 extends over 16 amino acids. This CDR3 is CASSRQVLAGEKTQYF. The CDR3 DNA reads TGTGCCAGCAGCCGGCAGGTACTAGCGGGGGAGAAGACCCAGTACTTC.

The chain's CDR3 is CASSHKGGPTYNEQFF. CDR3 nucleotides: TGTGCCAGCAGCCATAAAGGGGGACCCACCTACAATGAGCAGTTCTTC. The genes are TRBV11-2 and TRBJ2-1; D might be TRBD1 (6 bases). V shed 5 bases and J shed 2 bases, with 16 bases lying between them. Germline V gives CDR1 SGHAT, CDR2 FQNNGV. The CDR3 spans 16 residues.

V gene TRBV6-2 or TRBV6-3 combines with J gene TRBJ1-5; 8 positions match TRBD1. This CDR3 spans 16 amino acids. Trimming cost V 6 bases and J 3 bases; bases outside gene matches: 10. The V gene's germline CDR1 is MNHEY and CDR2 SVGEGT. The CDR3, as DNA: TGTGCCAGCAGCTTAAATTTCAGGGGGCTCAATCAGCCCCAGCATTTT. This gives the protein CASSLNFRGLNQPQHF.

The rearrangement joins TRBV18 to TRBJ2-2; tentatively, D is TRBD2 (6 bases). There are 16 residues in the CDR3. Trimming took off 2 bases at V and 5 bases at J, with 15 bases between the two ends. Germline V gene sequence: CDR1 KGHSH, CDR2 LQKENI. The CDR3 here is CASSPSASAGTGELFF. Written as DNA, the CDR3 is TGTGCCAGCTCACCATCCGCGAGCGCGGGGACCGGGGAGCTGTTTTTT.

The DNA for the CDR3 is TGTGCCAGCAGCGCGGGGGACAGGGGGAATGAGCAGTTCTTC. This translates into CASSAGDRGNEQFF. V gene TRBV5-5 combines with J gene TRBJ2-1; 11 bases match TRBD1. CDR3 size: 14 residues. The V gene's germline CDR1 is SGHKS and CDR2 YYEKEE (reference sequence). V was clipped by 4 bases and J by 7 bases; unmatched bases: 4.

The chain uses TRBV9 and TRBJ2-3; 8 nucleotides align to TRBD1. Unmatched junction bases numbered 5, after V lost 2 bases and J lost 6 bases. The CDR3 totals 14 residues. Germline V gene sequence: CDR1 SGDLS, CDR2 YYNGEE. CDR3 bases: TGTGCCAGCAGCGTCCAGGGGGCGCGGGATACGCAGTATTTT. Residues: CASSVQGARDTQYF. The entire variable domain, with the rest obtained from reference TRBV9 and TRBJ2-3, is as follows: DSGVTQTPKHLITATGQRVTLRCSPRSGDLSVYWYQQSLDQGLQFLIQYYNGEERAKGNILERFSAQQFPDLHSELNLSSLELGDSALYFCASSVQGARDTQYFGPGTRLTVL.

The J gene is TRBJ1-5, the V gene TRBV28; no reliable D call. V was shortened by 7 bases and J by 7 bases, with 11 bases between the two germline ends. CDR3 length: 12 residues. Per the germline V gene, CDR1 is MDHEN and CDR2 is SYDVKM. Here the CDR3 reads CASTSGNQPQHF. The CDR3 DNA reads TGTGCCAGCACCAGCGGGAACCAGCCCCAGCATTTT.

V is TRBV6-5 and J is TRBJ1-2; possible D gene TRBD1, 5 bases. This CDR3 has 14 amino acids. Trimming took off 0 bases at V and 7 bases at J, with 12 bases between the two ends. Germline V gene data show CDR1 as MNHEY and CDR2 as SVGAGI. CDR3 amino acids: CASSYSGGAGGYTF. In DNA form, the CDR3 reads TGTGCCAGCAGTTACTCCGGGGGTGCTGGTGGCTACACCTTC.

As DNA, the CDR3 is TGCGCCAGTGGGGCCCCCACAGGCGAAGAGACCCAGTACTTC. It encodes CASGAPTGEETQYF. V and J are TRBV10-1 and TRBJ2-5, with a possible D match to TRBD1 (5 bases). Trimming cost V 9 bases and J 3 bases, with 17 bases left between them. CDR3 length: 14 residues. CDR1 and CDR2 (germline): WNHNN, SYGVQD (reference sequence).

The J gene is TRBJ1-2, the V gene TRBV12-5; D gene unclear. Germline V gene lookup returns CDR1 LGHNT and CDR2 FRNRAP. Deletions cut 6 bases from V and 10 bases from J, with 30 bases between. This CDR3 contains 17 residues. The CDR3: CASGGWRSRRLAKDYTF. CDR3 DNA: TGTGCTAGTGGAGGTTGGAGGAGTCGACGGCTGGCTAAGGACTACACCTTC. The full variable domain, rest sourced from reference TRBV12-5 and TRBJ1-2, is DARVTQTPRHKVTEMGQEVTMRCQPILGHNTVFWYRQTMMQGLELLAYFRNRAPLDDSGMPKDRFSAEMPDATLATLKIQPSEPRDSAVYFCASGGWRSRRLAKDYTFGSGTRLTVV.

In its sample, this clone was seen once. CDR3 sequence reads: CASRKGTAPTNEKLFF. The CDR3, as DNA: TGTGCCAGCAGGAAAGGGACAGCCCCAACTAATGAAAAACTGTTTTTT. V and J are TRBV2 and TRBJ1-4, with 7 bases that match TRBD1. CDR3 size: 16 residues. Germline-derived CDR1 and CDR2 are SNHLY and FYNNEI. V dropped 6 bases and J dropped 0; count of bases not matched to a gene: 7.